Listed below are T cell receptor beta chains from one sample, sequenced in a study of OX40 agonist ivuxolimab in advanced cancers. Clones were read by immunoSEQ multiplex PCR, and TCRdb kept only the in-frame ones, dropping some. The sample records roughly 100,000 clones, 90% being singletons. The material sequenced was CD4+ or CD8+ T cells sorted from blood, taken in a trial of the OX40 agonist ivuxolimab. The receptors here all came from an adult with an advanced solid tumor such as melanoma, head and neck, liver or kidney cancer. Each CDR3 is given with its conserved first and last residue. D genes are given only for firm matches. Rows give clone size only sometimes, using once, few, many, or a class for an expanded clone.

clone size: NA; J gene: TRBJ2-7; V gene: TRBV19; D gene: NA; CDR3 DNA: TGTGCCAGTAGTCGACAGACCAGCTCCTACGAGCAGTACTTC; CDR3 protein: CASSRQTSSYEQYF
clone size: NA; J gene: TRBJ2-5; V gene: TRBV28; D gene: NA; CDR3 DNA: TGTGCCAGCACCCCGGCGACAGAGACCCAGTACTTC; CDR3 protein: CASTPATETQYF
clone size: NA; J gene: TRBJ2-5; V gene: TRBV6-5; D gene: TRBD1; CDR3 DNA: TGTGCCAGCAGGCGACGAGGACAGGGGGCCGAGACCCAGTACTTC; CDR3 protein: CASRRRGQGAETQYF
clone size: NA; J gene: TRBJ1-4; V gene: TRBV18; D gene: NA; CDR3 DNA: TGTGCCAGCTCGCGGGAAACAACTAATGAAAAACTGTTTTTT; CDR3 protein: CASSRETTNEKLFF
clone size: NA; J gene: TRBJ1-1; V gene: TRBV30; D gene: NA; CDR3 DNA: TGTGCCTGGAGTGTGGACGTAAACACTGAAGCTTTCTTT; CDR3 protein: CAWSVDVNTEAFF
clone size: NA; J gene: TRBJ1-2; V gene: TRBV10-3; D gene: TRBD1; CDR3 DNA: TGTGCCATCAGTGAACCCAAAACAGGGGCGCATGGCTACACCTTC; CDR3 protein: CAISEPKTGAHGYTF
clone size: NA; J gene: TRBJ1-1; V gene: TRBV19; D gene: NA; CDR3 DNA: TGTGCCAGTAGTATAGATCTGGGACGGCTGAACACTGAAGCTTTCTTT; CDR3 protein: CASSIDLGRLNTEAFF
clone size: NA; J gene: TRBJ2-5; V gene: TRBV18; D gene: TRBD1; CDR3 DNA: TGTGCCAGCTCCCTCAGACAGGGGTCAGAGACCCAGTACTTC; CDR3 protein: CASSLRQGSETQYF
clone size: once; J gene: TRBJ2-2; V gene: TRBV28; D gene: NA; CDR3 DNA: TGTGCCAGCGAGGACATGAACACCGGGGAGCTGTTTTTT; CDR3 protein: CASEDMNTGELFF
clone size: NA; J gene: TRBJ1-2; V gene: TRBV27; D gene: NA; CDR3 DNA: TGTGCCAGCAGTTTAAAGCGGGAAGCTAACTATGGCTACACCTTC; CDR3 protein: CASSLKREANYGYTF
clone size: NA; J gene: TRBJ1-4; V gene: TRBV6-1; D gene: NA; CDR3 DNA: TGTGCCTCGAACAGGGAGCTGTCTTTT; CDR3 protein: CASNRELSF
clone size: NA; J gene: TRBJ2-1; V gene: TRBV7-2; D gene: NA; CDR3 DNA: TGTGCCAGCAGTCAAGGGACTCCGGATCGACACAATGAGCAGTTCTTC; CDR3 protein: CASSQGTPDRHNEQFF
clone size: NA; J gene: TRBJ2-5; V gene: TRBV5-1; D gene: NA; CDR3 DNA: TGCGCCAGCAGAGGACGGGTAGATGGGGAGACCCAGTACTTC; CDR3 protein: CASRGRVDGETQYF
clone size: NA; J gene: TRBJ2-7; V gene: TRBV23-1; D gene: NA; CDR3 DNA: TGCGCCAGTGGGACAGGGAACCAGTCTGGCGGGGGGTCCTTACCCTACGAGCAGTACTTC; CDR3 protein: CASGTGNQSGGGSLPYEQYF
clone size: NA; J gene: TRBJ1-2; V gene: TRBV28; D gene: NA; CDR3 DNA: TGTGCCAGCAGTTCCCCAGGGGACGATTATGGCTACACCTTC; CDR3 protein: CASSSPGDDYGYTF
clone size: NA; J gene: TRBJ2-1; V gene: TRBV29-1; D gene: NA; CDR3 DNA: TGCAGCTGGGGGGACACTAATGAGCAGTTCTTC; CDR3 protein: CSWGDTNEQFF
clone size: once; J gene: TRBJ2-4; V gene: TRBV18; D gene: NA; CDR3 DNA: TGTGCCAGCTCACCAGAGAGTTTTGTGGCCAAAAACATTCAGTACTTC; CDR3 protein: CASSPESFVAKNIQYF
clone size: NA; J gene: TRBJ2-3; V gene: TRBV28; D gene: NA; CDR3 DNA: TGTGCCAGCAGTTGGCCGGGACCGGCGACAGATACGCAGTATTTT; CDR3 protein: CASSWPGPATDTQYF